This TCR beta chain was sequenced in a study of response to subunit inactivated influenza vaccine. Germline-derived CDR1 and CDR2 are KGHDR and SFDVKD. The CDR3 sequence is 18 residues long. V dropped 1 base and J dropped 7; count of bases not matched to a gene: 15. Study-level points and caveats: After each seasonal influenza vaccination, few new T cells are recruited, the authors suggested.

TCRdb reprocessed the RT-PCR reads with MiXCR, giving one entry per CDR3 protein. In the table there are more than 550,000 distinct CDR3 sequences, about an eighth of which are singletons. This clonotype has just a few counts. Its target is unknown. J is TRBJ2-1 and V is TRBV24-1, with 7 bases lining up with TRBD2. This sequence was found in a man in his fifties who received an inactivated influenza vaccine. Sample: PBMCs from blood, taken on the day of vaccination. CDR3 nucleotide sequence: TGTGCCACCAGTGATTTCCCCCTCCGCGGGAGAGTGAGTAATGAGCAGTTCTTC. Its protein product is CATSDFPLRGRVSNEQFF.